This T cell receptor beta chain was recovered during a study of molecular identifiers for immune sequencing clone quantification (dated by TCRdb to between 2017 and 2018). In the study overall: For a replicate experiment, RNA from 20,000 or 100,000 naive CD8 T cells was divided into five aliquots, and four of the five aliquots were sequenced. This methods study used CD8 T cells to benchmark TCR RNA copy counting and molecular-identifier clustering-based TCR repertoire sequencing (MIDCIRS).

Trimming takes 0 bases from V and 0 bases from J, and the germline ends sit 9 bases apart. The CDR3 contains 15 residues, cysteine and phenylalanine counted. Of all the DNA, just the CDR3 is kept, 45 bases in frame from base 1. The germline V gene (reference sequence) supplies CDR1 GTSNPN and CDR2 SVGIG. Naive CD8 T cell libraries were made from approximately 20,000 to 1,000,000 sorted cells using 10%, 30% or 50% of purified RNA. Naive CD8 T cells were FACS-sorted as CD8+CD4-CCR7+CD45RA+ on a BD FACSAria II into RLT Plus buffer. Detection sensitivity was tested by spiking Jurkat RNA equal to about 10 TCR copies' worth into samples containing about 20,000-1,000,000 naive CD8 T cells. CD8 T cells were enriched with RosetteSep CD8+ T Cell Enrichment Cocktail and Ficoll-Paque, followed by ACK red cell lysis. The paper as a whole reports these results and caveats: A single cell's worth of spiked-in Jurkat TCR RNA was reported detectable even among under 1.1 million naive CD8 T cells. Highly expanded clone sizes could be underestimated if identical TCR molecules share a barcode. Modeling gave about 3 recovered TCR RNA copies per cell versus roughly 10 by digital PCR, implying approximately 30% capture efficiency. In CMV-specific effector cells, clones with more than 20 RNA copies contained over 99% of molecules, whereas in naive cells such clones contained under 1% of molecules. The naive libraries included spiked-in Jurkat TCR RNA (under eleven copies' worth), and this Jurkat TCR RNA is not part of the donor repertoire. When barcode sub-clustering was left out, chimeric consensus sequences inflated TCR diversity, with chimeras reaching as high as 47%.

A word on this clonotype: Which antigen it targets is not known. Base qualities are not provided; no much larger clone lies one nucleotide away.

Preparation of the library involved PCR. The sequencer was an Illumina HiSeq 4000. Bulk TCR libraries were prepared as previously described, using TCR primers listed in Table S5. The Qiagen AllPrep DNA/RNA kit was used to purify total RNA. Before analysis, reads from multiple sequencing runs of one library were combined. Under the source paper's analysis protocol: Only reads with exact TCR constant sequence were kept, trimmed to 150 nt, and grouped by their 12-nt molecular barcodes. Reads inside each barcode group were sub-clustered using a 15% Levenshtein threshold, and a quality-weighted consensus sequence was constructed for each RNA molecule. Non-functional sequences were excluded, and lower-count sequences lying one edit away from another sequence were also excluded. Based on a fit of two negative binomial distributions, barcode sub-clusters having less than 20% of the maximum read count were discarded. TCRdb reprocessing: public reads trimmed at Q25 with fastp, clones called with MiXCR, in-frame beta chains kept. When rows share a CDR3 protein, they turn into one entry using the most common DNA and genes. TCRdb's processing, not the study's, gives the V and J calls here. The sample table contains about half a million distinct CDR3 sequences; only one count was recorded for about a fifth of them. The ten largest clones add up to about 0.84% of the sample.

The sequenced sample was naive CD8+ T cells from blood, with Jurkat cell RNA spiked in. The cell subset or site label here, explained by the study, means: FACS-sorted CD8+CD4-CCR7+CD45RA+ naive T cells. The receptor chain draws on TRBV30 and TRBJ1-5; the D gene is not confidently resolved. The receptor's source is a human donor in good health. Some libraries in this study had Jurkat cell RNA spiked in. The CDR3: CAWSVAGYSNQPQHF. The nucleotide sequence reads as follows: TGTGCCTGGAGTGTCGCAGGCTATAGCAATCAGCCCCAGCATTTT.